This TCR beta chain stems from a study of OX40 agonist ivuxolimab in advanced cancers. Study-level points and caveats: CD8+ T cells averaged more expanded clones than CD4+.

Concerning this clone: Its antigen remains unidentified.

In germline, CDR1 is SNHLY, CDR2 FYNNEI. CDR3 length equals 13 residues. V lost 1 base to trimming and J lost 7 bases, with 11 bases between them. Sequencing used immunoSEQ multiplex PCR; TCRdb keeps in-frame clones, though not all of them. The sample yields fewer than 15,000 clones, roughly 90% seen once. Sequencing used CD4+ or CD8+ T cells sorted from blood, obtained in a trial of the OX40 agonist ivuxolimab. This TCR derives from an adult with an advanced solid tumor such as melanoma, head and neck, liver or kidney cancer. The chain carries TRBV2 and TRBJ2-7; no firm D call. This CDR3 reads CASSEGVRIEQYF. CDR3 bases: TGTGCCAGCAGTGAAGGGGTCCGGATAGAGCAGTACTTC.